This T cell receptor beta chain was obtained from a study of T cells in localized non-small cell lung cancer. Regarding the study as a whole: Tumor samples were not multi-region, leaving intratumor heterogeneity unexcluded. Adjacent lung had a median roughly 50 of the 100 largest tumor clones. Of the tissues analyzed, uninvolved adjacent lung showed maximal T cell clonality, greater than tumor.

In the case of this clone: The antigen is undetermined.

Germline V gene data show CDR1 as LGHNA and CDR2 as YNFKEQ. V lost 4 bases, J lost 2 bases, and 7 bases stayed unmatched. The CDR3 spans 15 residues. Assay: immunoSEQ multiplex PCR; the TCRdb copy retains only in-frame clones and omits some. The sample shows tens of thousands of clones, 70% to 85% of them seen only once. The input for sequencing was peripheral blood, taken before any cancer treatment. The receptor was derived from an older female donor with stage I lung adenocarcinoma. The chain employs TRBV4-2 and TRBJ2-7; 8 bases fit TRBD2. CDR3 loop: CASSREAGAPYEQYF. The DNA for the CDR3 is TGTGCCAGCAGCCGAGAAGCGGGGGCCCCCTACGAGCAGTACTTC.